Following are 5 T cell receptor beta chains from one sample sequenced in a study of OX40 agonist ivuxolimab in advanced cancers. Some clones are missing from TCRdb's copy, which holds only in-frame ones; the method was immunoSEQ multiplex PCR. The table has over 80,000 clones, around nine tenths seen once. Sequencing used CD4+ or CD8+ T cells sorted from blood, obtained in a trial of the OX40 agonist ivuxolimab. These receptors were obtained from an adult with an advanced solid tumor such as melanoma, head and neck, liver or kidney cancer.

The genes are TRBV2 and TRBJ1-2; 10 bases match TRBD1. J gave up 5 bases and V 5 bases, and 8 bases lay outside the gene matches. CDR3 length equals 15 residues. Germline V lookup: CDR1 SNHLY, CDR2 FYNNEI. The CDR3 spells CASSPRQGASYGYTF. CDR3 sequence (DNA): TGTGCCAGCAGTCCTAGACAGGGGGCCTCTTATGGCTACACCTTC.

V and J are TRBV27 and TRBJ2-7; 9 nucleotides match TRBD2. The CDR3 is made up of 15 amino acids. Germline V gives CDR1 MNHEY, CDR2 SMNVEV (reference sequence). Trimming took 6 bases from V and 2 from J; bases not matched to a gene: 8. Written as DNA, the CDR3 is TGTGCCAGCAGCCGTACAGCGGGAGGCGCCTACGAGCAGTACTTC. Its protein product is CASSRTAGGAYEQYF.

CDR3 loop: CASSVTFTDTQYF. CDR3 sequence (DNA): TGTGCCAGCAGCGTCACCTTCACAGATACGCAGTATTTT. The V gene is TRBV9, the J gene TRBJ2-3; no firm D call. Germline V gene sequence: CDR1 SGDLS, CDR2 YYNGEE. Trimming removed 2 bases from V and 2 bases from J, with 6 bases in between. The CDR3 runs 13 residues.

V is TRBV19 and J is TRBJ1-3; the D gene is possibly TRBD1 (5 bases). V was pared by 4 bases and J by 0 bases, with 10 bases between. Looked up from germline, CDR1 is LNHDA and CDR2 is SQIVND (reference sequence). This CDR3 contains 15 residues. The CDR3 sequence is CASSTGPISGNTIYF. CDR3 bases: TGTGCCAGTAGTACGGGACCGATCTCTGGAAACACCATATATTTT.

The chain has TRBV19 and TRBJ2-2; maybe TRBD1 (6 bases). The CDR3 totals 15 residues. Trimming took off 0 bases at V and 6 bases at J, with 11 bases between the two ends. Looked up from germline, CDR1 is LNHDA and CDR2 is SQIVND (reference sequence). The CDR3 protein is CASSIDRTGPGELFF. In DNA, the CDR3 is TGTGCCAGTAGTATAGATCGAACAGGGCCCGGGGAGCTGTTTTTT.